This passage covers 21 T cell receptor beta chains from one sample sequenced in a study of identical twins. From the 5' RACE reads, TCRdb called clonotypes with MiXCR, one entry per CDR3 protein. The sample has roughly 1,500,000 distinct CDR3 sequences; less than 40% are singletons. The source material was cord blood. The receptors come from a newborn girl in good health.

V usage is TRBV21-1 and J usage is TRBJ2-5; no DNA check was done on the table's D call, TRBD2. TRBV21-1 is tagged as a pseudogene. The CDR3 runs 16 residues. CDR3 protein: CASSKDLVATLGTQYF. The CDR3 region has the DNA TGTGCCAGCAGCAAAGACCTGGTAGCGACACTAGGGACCCAGTACTTC.

A single count supports this clonotype. This chain uses TRBV7-9 with TRBJ2-1; D is unclear. The J call may be in error: the DNA end matches TRBJ2-7 better. CDR1 is SEHNR and CDR2 is FQNEAQ in the germline V gene (reference sequence). The length of the CDR3 is 18 residues. The CDR3 region has the DNA TGTGCCAGCACTCCGCGCGGACCTCTTGTTCGCTCCTACAATGAGCAGTACTTC. This codes for CASTPRGPLVRSYNEQYF.

This clonotype occurred a few times. The J gene is TRBJ2-1, the V gene TRBV27; TRBD2 matches 8 bases. Germline-derived CDR1 and CDR2 are MNHEY and SMNVEV (reference sequence). The CDR3 is 15 amino acids. V trimming: 7 bases; J trimming: 7 bases; junction bases outside the gene matches: 12. DNA for the CDR3: TGTGCCAGCACCTCGGGGGGGGCCTATTTAAATGAGCAGTTCTTC. This encodes CASTSGGAYLNEQFF.

This clonotype was found once. This chain links TRBV3-1 with TRBJ2-1; 11 nucleotides line up with TRBD2. The J call may be incorrect, as the DNA end agrees better with TRBJ2-7. In germline, CDR1 is LGHDT, CDR2 YNNKEL (reference sequence). This CDR3 comprises 17 residues. Written as DNA, the CDR3 is TGTGCCAGCAGCCAAGGACTAGCGGGGTTGACCTACAATGAGCAGTACTTC. Translation: CASSQGLAGLTYNEQYF.

This clonotype was seen once. The chain employs TRBV20-1 and TRBJ2-7, with D unresolved. CDR1 and CDR2 (germline): DFQATT, SNEGSKA (reference sequence). Trimming pared 8 bases from V and 0 bases from J, leaving 20 bases between. CDR3 length equals 15 residues. CDR3 bases: TGCAGTACTCCCCAACCGTACAAGGCCTCCTACGAGCAGTACTTC. Translation gives CSTPQPYKASYEQYF.

The rearrangement links TRBV29-1 to TRBJ1-2, with TRBD1 matching 9 bases. Trimming took 7 bases from V and 7 from J; bases not matched to a gene: 13. The germline V gene has CDR1 SQVTM and CDR2 ANQGSEA. This CDR3 is 14 amino acids long. The CDR3 bases are TGCAGCGCCGGCCCGACAGGGGGATTGGGTGGCTACACCTTC. It encodes CSAGPTGGLGGYTF.

In this sample, this clonotype turned up a few times. V gene TRBV6-5 combines with J gene TRBJ2-7; D is perhaps TRBD2 (6 bases). This CDR3 is 11 amino acids long. Trimming left V 7 bases short and J 10 bases short, with 14 bases between. From germline, CDR1 is MNHEY and CDR2 SVGAGI. The CDR3 is CASMGGWAQYF. CDR3 bases: TGTGCCAGCATGGGGGGTTGGGCCCAGTACTTC.

This clonotype was detected ten times or more. The chain's CDR3 is CSATMASHEQFF. In DNA, the CDR3 is TGCAGTGCTACTATGGCGTCCCATGAGCAGTTCTTC. V is TRBV20-1 and J is TRBJ2-1; no definite D call. Trimming shortened V by 4 bases and J by 8 bases, and 12 bases separated the two germline ends. This CDR3 spans 12 amino acids. CDR1 and CDR2 from the germline V gene are DFQATT and SNEGSKA (reference sequence).

This clonotype was seen only a few times. The genes are TRBV14 and TRBJ2-7, with 9 bases aligning to TRBD1. The ends lost 1 base at V and 5 bases at J; junction bases unmatched: 6. CDR1 and CDR2 (germline): SGHDN, FVKESK. The length of the CDR3 is 15 residues. In nucleotides, the CDR3 is TGTGCCAGCAGCCAAGTTTGGACAGGGGCCCACGAGCAGTACTTC. Protein: CASSQVWTGAHEQYF. Filled out from reference TRBV14 and TRBJ2-7, the complete variable domain reads EAGVTQFPSHSVIEKGQTVTLRCDPISGHDNLYWYRRVMGKEIKFLLHFVKESKQDESGMPNNRFLAERTGGTYSTLKVQPAELEDSGVYFCASSQVWTGAHEQYFGPGTRLTVT.

V is TRBV11-3 and J is TRBJ2-1; 12 bases are a match to TRBD1. Trimming took 1 base from V and 5 from J; bases not matched to a gene: 6. The germline CDR1 and CDR2 sequences are SGHNT and YENEEA. The CDR3 is 17 amino acids. This CDR3 is CASSLGGDRGRNNEQFF. CDR3 coding DNA: TGTGCCAGCAGCTTAGGAGGGGACAGGGGGCGCAACAATGAGCAGTTCTTC.

This clonotype turned up a few times. This chain links TRBV4-2 with TRBJ1-2, with D perhaps TRBD1 (5 bases). Trimming removed 0 bases at V and 4 bases at J, with 12 bases between. CDR3 length equals 15 residues. Germline V CDR1 and CDR2: LGHNA, YNFKEQ. CDR3 sequence (DNA): TGTGCCAGCAGCCAAGATTGGGCAGGGCGCTATGGCTACACCTTC. Translation: CASSQDWAGRYGYTF.

This clonotype appeared many times. The V call is TRBV12-3 or TRBV12-4, the J call TRBJ2-1, with TRBD2 identical over 9 bases. CDR3 length: 15 amino acids. V lost 3 bases, J lost 7 bases, and 7 bases stayed unmatched. CDR3 loop: CASSFASGTWNEQFF. The CDR3 nucleotides are TGTGCCAGCAGTTTCGCTAGCGGGACCTGGAATGAGCAGTTCTTC.

The V gene is TRBV10-3, the J gene TRBJ2-1, with 7 bases fitting TRBD1. The J call is doubtful: the DNA matches TRBJ2-7 better. Germline-derived CDR1 and CDR2 are ENHRY and SYGVKD. There are 15 residues in the CDR3. CDR3 residues: CAISDPRGSYNEQYF. In nucleotides, the CDR3 is TGTGCCATCAGTGATCCCAGGGGGTCCTACAATGAGCAGTACTTC.

This chain uses TRBV6-5 with TRBJ1-2; 12 nucleotides agree with TRBD1. Germline V gene data show CDR1 as MNHEY and CDR2 as SVGAGI. CDR3 size: 15 residues. With V trimmed by 2 bases and J by 4 bases, 2 bases remained unmatched. The CDR3 DNA is TGTGCCAGCAGTTACCCGGGACAGGGGGCCTATGGCTACACCTTC. Translated: CASSYPGQGAYGYTF.

The table lists this clonotype with a few counts. This rearrangement joins TRBV28 to TRBJ2-3; 8 bases fit TRBD1. The trim removed 0 bases at V and 5 bases at J, leaving 7 bases unmatched. CDR1 and CDR2 (germline): MDHEN, SYDVKM. This CDR3 is built from 16 residues. Written as DNA, the CDR3 is TGTGCCAGCAGTTTATGGTCAGGGGGCAGTAAAGATACGCAGTATTTT. Translation gives CASSLWSGGSKDTQYF. The complete variable domain, with remaining parts taken from reference TRBV28 and TRBJ2-3, reads DVKVTQSSRYLVKRTGEKVFLECVQDMDHENMFWYRQDPGLGLRLIYFSYDVKMKEKGDIPEGYSVSREKKERFSLILESASTNQTSMYLCASSLWSGGSKDTQYFGPGTRLTVL.

A few counts support this clonotype. The chain couples TRBV6-2 or TRBV6-3 to TRBJ1-5; D not resolved. The CDR3 runs to 13 residues. The V gene's germline CDR1 is MNHEY and CDR2 SVGEGT. V lost 5 bases and J 10 bases, leaving 15 bases between the germline ends. The CDR3 region is CASSPGAISPQHF. The CDR3 DNA follows: TGTGCCAGCAGTCCCGGAGCGATCAGCCCCCAGCATTTT.

The rearrangement links TRBV9 to TRBJ2-5, with 10 positions matching TRBD2. The CDR3 is made up of 14 amino acids. The V and J ends lost 2 bases and 11 bases, in that order; junction bases with no gene match: 9. Germline V lookup: CDR1 SGDLS, CDR2 YYNGEE. The CDR3: CASSVSGGAREQYF. The DNA of the CDR3 is TGTGCCAGCAGCGTGAGCGGGGGGGCACGGGAGCAGTACTTC.

Concerning this clonotype: One end of the junction does not line up with germline, which may come from a read error. The rearrangement joins TRBV29-1 to TRBJ2-1, with 7 bases identical to TRBD2. Per germline, CDR1 SQVTM and CDR2 ANQGSEA. The CDR3 is made up of 14 amino acids. Here the CDR3 DNA reads TGCAGCGTTCGGGGGGTCCTAGTAGGCGATGAGCGGTTCTTC. Translated, it gives CSVRGVLVGDERFF.

CDR3 region: CSARLAGDTREQYF. The CDR3 coding sequence is TGCAGTGCTCGACTTGCGGGAGACACACGCGAGCAGTACTTC. The chain employs TRBV20-1 and TRBJ2-7; 7 positions match TRBD2. Unmatched junction bases numbered 13, after V lost 5 bases and J lost 6 bases. The CDR3 has 14 amino acids. Germline assignment: CDR1 DFQATT and CDR2 SNEGSKA (reference sequence).

This clonotype has only one observation. With a much larger clone just one base away, this may be a read error. The chain couples TRBV5-1 to TRBJ2-5; D is perhaps TRBD1 (5 bases). Germline V gives CDR1 SGHRS, CDR2 YFSETQ. V lost 1 base and J 11 bases, leaving 21 bases between the germline ends. CDR3 size: 15 residues. CDR3 nucleotide sequence: TGCGCCAGCAGCTTGATAGGAAATTCAGGGAATGAGCAGTACTTC. It encodes CASSLIGNSGNEQYF.

As DNA, the CDR3 is TGTGCCAGCAGTGAACTTGGGACACCCTATGGCTACACCTTC. It encodes CASSELGTPYGYTF. This sequence joins TRBV25-1 and TRBJ1-2, with D possibly being TRBD1 (6 bases). V gave up 2 bases and J gave up 4 bases, with 11 bases separating them. The V gene's germline CDR1 is MGHDK and CDR2 SYGVNS. The length of the CDR3 is 14 residues.